This T cell receptor beta chain was captured by sequencing in a study of control samples from healthy donors and cancer patients. The CDR3 is 16 residues long. The germline V gene has CDR1 MRHNA and CDR2 SNTAGT. V trimming: 2 bases; J trimming: 4 bases; junction bases outside the gene matches: 9. The method was immunoSEQ multiplex PCR; TCRdb's version includes in-frame clones alone and lacks a portion of them. The profile shows approximately 100,000 clones, approximately 90% of them singletons. The source of this sequence is a man aged 30 to 39 in good health. The chain links TRBV6-4 to TRBJ2-3; 7 bases map to TRBD2. The specimen sequenced was blood. The CDR3 nucleotides read TGTGCCAGCAGTGACGGGCGCGGGAGTATGGCAGATACGCAGTATTTT. Translation: CASSDGRGSMADTQYF.